This T cell receptor (beta chain) originates from a study of PD-L1 blockade in urothelial cancer (dated by TCRdb to about 2017). Looking at the study overall: Therapy was started at some point between 2014 and 2016 for all patients, and atezolizumab 1,200 mg was administered intravenously every 3 weeks. About 85% of the 29 patients were identified as males with urothelial cancer of bladder origin, and a prior smoking history was reported by 18 of 29 patients. An ECOG performance status of 0 or 1 was recorded for the patients, and 0 to 3 prior chemotherapy regimens had been received by the patients. Blood samples were analyzed at two time points: 3 weeks after treatment start (second dose) and 6 weeks after treatment start. Blood samples yielded a median of around 150,000 T cells and roughly 83,000 unique TCRs, with median clonality 0.080. An exploratory multi-omic analysis was conducted of the somatic, immune and clinical correlates of response to PD-L1 blockade with atezolizumab in urothelial cancer. Pretreatment tumor samples, along with matched peripheral blood serially collected before and after atezolizumab treatment, were subjected to TCR sequencing. Progression-free survival longer than 6 months counted as durable clinical benefit, and TCR features were additionally tested against both progression-free and overall survival. Whole exome sequencing and RNA sequencing of pretreatment tumors were performed alongside TCR sequencing in the same patients. Durable clinical benefit was achieved by nine patients and was not achieved by 20 patients. Pretreatment blood TCR-seq was available for about 28 patients, at least one posttreatment blood collection was obtained for approximately 25 patients, and tumor TCR-seq was available for approximately 25 patients. On the study overall, not on this receptor specifically: Greater expansion of tumor-associated TCR clones in peripheral blood 3 weeks after the start of treatment was observed in patients with durable benefit (n of about 20, p = 0.022). Because the sample size was small (n of about 27) and many exploratory analyses were performed, the results are intended to be hypothesis-generating. A pretreatment peripheral blood TCR clonality below the median was linked to improved progression-free and overall survival.

Of note for this clone: It has no known antigen specificity. The record has no base qualities; no much larger clone is one base away.

Trimmed from V: 1 base; trimmed from J: 0 bases; junction bases lacking a gene match: 8. The germline V gene provides CDR1 SGHVS and CDR2 FNYEAQ. The CDR3 numbers 18 residues from cysteine through phenylalanine. Only the CDR3 DNA is retained, 54 bases long and in frame from the first base. Synthetic TCR analog templates were spiked into each PCR so that absolute template abundance could be estimated from read counts. TCRbeta CDR3 regions were amplified from genomic DNA with bias-controlled V and J gene primers using the immunoSEQ assay. Rearranged TCRbeta segments were sequenced at approximately 20X coverage. The source study handled its data this way. Sequencing errors were corrected by clustering and CDR3s were annotated against IMGT to assign V, D and J genes. Only productive TCRbeta rearrangements were used in downstream analyses, excluding out-of-frame or stop-codon sequences. Clonality was calculated as one minus the Shannon entropy normalized by the log of the number of unique productive sequences. Clones differing between time points or between blood and tumor were identified by Fisher's exact test with Benjamini-Hochberg correction at adjusted p below 0.01. TCRdb holds this immuneACCESS table with in-frame rearrangements only. Some clones are missing; in checked studies, unresolved V genes explain under half, and the rest has no known cause. From that table come the V and J calls and clone size; the DNA was used to work out D and trimming. Recorded for this sample are about 21,000 clones; 90% of them occurred a single time. The ten largest clones add up to around 16% of the sample.

A cohort of 30 or so patients with locally advanced or metastatic urothelial carcinoma, treated at Memorial Sloan Kettering on a trial protocol, was included. Peripheral blood mononuclear cells were collected pretreatment and during treatment, at between 1 and 8 total time points per patient. The Qiagen DNeasy Blood extraction kit was used to purify genomic DNA from total PBMCs and tumor samples. PBMCs were collected pretreatment and during treatment and were isolated and stored as previously described. Sequencing was performed on PBMCs, taken around atezolizumab (anti-PD-L1) treatment. The TCR was taken from a woman aged 55-69 years with urothelial cancer. The sequence links TRBV7-6 to TRBJ1-3, with TRBD1 matching 8 junction bases. The CDR3 region reads CASSLDLNRGYSGNTIYF. The DNA sequence is TGTGCCAGCAGCTTAGACCTTAACAGGGGGTACTCTGGAAACACCATATATTTT.